This T cell receptor beta chain was found in a study of cytomegalovirus exposure and HLA in healthy donors. Germline V lookup: CDR1 MNHEY, CDR2 SVGAGI. Deletions cut 5 bases from V and 7 bases from J, with 17 bases between. The CDR3 runs 14 residues. The study ran its PCR with 60 Vbeta and 13 Jbeta primers. TCRdb's copy holds only in-frame clones and misses some; the assay was immunoSEQ multiplex PCR. The sample has 100,000 to 150,000 clones, about two thirds seen once; the top ten hold approximately 7%. V and J are TRBV6-5 and TRBJ1-1; D is undetermined. The clonotype was recovered from a middle-aged man in good health and CMV-seropositive. Material: PBMCs. The CDR3 sequence: CASSNIRKRREAFF. The CDR3 DNA follows: TGTGCCAGCAGTAATATACGAAAGCGGCGTGAAGCTTTCTTT.